The clone carrying this TCR beta chain was seen a few times. Its antigen is not known. Produced via immunoSEQ multiplex PCR; TCRdb's table is partial and in-frame only. The sample has just over 95,000 clones; 86% are singletons. Noted time point: baseline pretreatment blood. Treatment of the sample: 15 Gy SBRT to primary tumor, nephrectomy 4 weeks later. Clear cell pathology was present in this patient's renal cell carcinoma. The data stem from a study of radiation and T cells in renal cell carcinoma. Study as a whole: Nephrectomy followed 15 Gy stereotactic body radiation by 4 weeks.

Study observations and caveats: Top tumor clonotypes rose in blood 2 weeks post-radiation, then contracted.

CDR1 is SNHLY and CDR2 is FYNNEI in the germline V gene. The CDR3 is made up of 13 amino acids. V dropped 5 bases and J dropped 4 bases, with 11 bases sitting between them. J is TRBJ2-5 and V is TRBV2; a weak D match, TRBD2 (5 bases). This sample comprised blood, obtained from a patient whose treatment included radiotherapy and nephrectomy. This sequence originates from a middle-aged man with renal cell carcinoma. CDR3 region: CASSQDWGETQYF. The CDR3 coding sequence is TGTGCCAGCAGTCAGGACTGGGGAGAGACCCAGTACTTC. Full variable domain (remainder filled in from reference TRBV2 and TRBJ2-5): EPEVTQTPSHQVTQMGQEVILRCVPISNHLYFYWYRQILGQKVEFLVSFYNNEISEKSEIFDDQFSVERPDGSNFTLKIRSTKLEDSAMYFCASSQDWGETQYFGPGTRLLVL.